This is a list of T cell receptor beta chains from one sample in a study of shared clonotypes between healthy human individuals. Data came from immunoSEQ multiplex PCR; TCRdb stores just in-frame clones and leaves some out. The table has about 2 million clones, 85% to 95% seen once; the top ten hold more than 0.95%. Material for sequencing was naive CD8+ T cells sorted from blood. The origin of the receptors is a man younger than 30 in good health. CDR3s leave out the opening cysteine and the closing phenylalanine or tryptophan. D genes are given only for firm matches.

V gene,CDR3 length,D gene,CDR3 protein
TRBV5-5,13,TRBD1,ASSRGLGSYNEQF
TRBV7-6,12,TRBD1,ASSLETGVTEAF
TRBV27,14,.,ASSLSAGGDNQPQH
TRBV27,12,TRBD2,ASTSSGLFNEQF
TRBV10-3,13,.,AISDPGEASYGYT
TRBV29-1,15,TRBD1,SVGGLDRRVVYTEAF
TRBV28,15,TRBD2,ASSFWIGTSVQDTQY
TRBV7-6,12,TRBD2,ASSSQLAGYEQY
TRBV27,14,TRBD2,ASSGLAGGTKETQY
TRBV27,14,TRBD2,ASSPSGGASTDTQY
TRBV2,12,.,ARSLTDSSYEQY
TRBV4-3,16,TRBD1,ASSQDRQGEGEDNEQF
TRBV5-1,12,TRBD1,ASSPSDRGDTQY
TRBV9,13,.,ASSVLNMNTGELF
TRBV7-9,13,.,ASSPAGSGFSPLH
TRBV27,11,TRBD1,ASSLGQGAEQY
TRBV27,14,TRBD1,ASSLTGGSGSTEAF
TRBV11-2,14,TRBD2,ASSLEVAGYTGELF
TRBV27,12,.,ASSTQYSNQPQH
TRBV4-1,14,TRBD1,ASSPGTGFWAYGYT
TRBV6-5,11,.,ASSFGASDEQY
TRBV11-2,12,.,ASSSSVRTNEQY
TRBV7-9,13,TRBD1,ASSLGTGDSYGYT
TRBV27,11,.,ASSFGPDYEQY
TRBV9,15,TRBD2,ASSVGALAGEVETQY
TRBV28,13,.,ASSPRWQDPYEAF
TRBV6-1,11,TRBD1,ASSVLQGPEAF
TRBV4-1,13,TRBD2,ASRDIAGAYYEQY
TRBV5-4,14,.,ASSLGHTGREYEQY
TRBV4-3,16,TRBD1,ASSQFLTTGQGHYEQY
TRBV7-9,17,TRBD1,ASTLAGVGTGAGQDGYT
TRBV6-1,14,TRBD1,ASSEWDRGDNYGYT
TRBV27,14,.,ASSLSAGAAKNIQY
TRBV5-4,14,TRBD1,ASSLAGAGGSYEQY
TRBV7-9,12,.,ASSSSLDGYEQY
TRBV6-1,11,.,ASSEGRLYEQY
TRBV30,12,.,AWGRTSLTYEQY
TRBV7-9,11,.,ASSPGLQYEQY
TRBV7-6,15,TRBD2,ASSLGVSGSSGDEQF
TRBV19,12,.,ASSPRTGNQPQH
TRBV6-4,11,.,ASSDDYTGELF
TRBV27,9,.,ASSRGETQY
TRBV9,14,TRBD1,ASSVAPGTANFEAF
TRBV18,13,.,ASSPSWGANQPQH
TRBV13,14,TRBD1,ASSFTLADRGYEQY
TRBV28,12,.,ASSPGGSNQPQH
TRBV9,11,.,ASSADGPYEQY
TRBV5-1,11,TRBD1,ASSEGQGREQY
TRBV9,13,TRBD2,ASSVAGGGTDTQY
TRBV11-2,13,.,ASSLVGTATDTQY
TRBV27,16,.,ASSHTLGASEIINEQF
TRBV5-4,12,.,ASTWDPYSGELF
TRBV27,12,.,ASSQGGGTGELF
TRBV27,15,TRBD1,ASRYGTGVHSNQPQH
TRBV7-9,11,.,ASSLALEETQY